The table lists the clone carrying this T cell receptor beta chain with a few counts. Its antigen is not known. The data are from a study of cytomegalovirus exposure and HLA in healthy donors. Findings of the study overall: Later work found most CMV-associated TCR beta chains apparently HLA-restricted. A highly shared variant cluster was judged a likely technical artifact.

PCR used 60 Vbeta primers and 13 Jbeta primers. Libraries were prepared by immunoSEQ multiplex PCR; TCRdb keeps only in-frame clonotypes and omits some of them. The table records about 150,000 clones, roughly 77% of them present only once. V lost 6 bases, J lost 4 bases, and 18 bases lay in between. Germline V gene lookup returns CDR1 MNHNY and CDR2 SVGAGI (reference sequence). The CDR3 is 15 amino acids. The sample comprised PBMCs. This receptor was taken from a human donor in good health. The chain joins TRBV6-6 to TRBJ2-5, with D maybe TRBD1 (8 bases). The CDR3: CASSHTGGGIETQYF. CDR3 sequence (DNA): TGTGCCAGCAGCCACACAGGGGGGGGCATAGAGACCCAGTACTTC.